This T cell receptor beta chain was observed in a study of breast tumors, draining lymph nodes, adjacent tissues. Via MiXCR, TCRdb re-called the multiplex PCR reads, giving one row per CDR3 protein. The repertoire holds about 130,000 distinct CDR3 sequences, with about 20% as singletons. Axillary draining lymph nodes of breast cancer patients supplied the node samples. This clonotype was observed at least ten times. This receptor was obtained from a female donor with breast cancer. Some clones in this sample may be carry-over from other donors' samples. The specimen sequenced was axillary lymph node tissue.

The CDR3 region is CASPAPRSKYGYTF. The CDR3, as DNA: TGTGCCAGCCCGGCACCACGTTCCAAGTATGGCTACACCTTC. The chain carries TRBV7-9 and TRBJ1-2, with no clear D. The CDR3 loop spans 14 amino acids. CDR1 and CDR2 from the germline V gene are SEHNR and FQNEAQ (reference sequence). The ends were cut back, 8 bases at V and 5 bases at J, with 18 bases in the middle.